The 25 T cell receptor beta chains listed next were all sequenced from one sample in a study of hypomethylating agent response in myelodysplastic syndrome (TCRdb year 2021). The library was built by means of the immunoSEQ multiplex PCR assay. TCRdb carries this immuneACCESS record with in-frame sequences only. Its versions omit some clonotypes, under half of them owing to an unresolved V gene in the studies checked, with the rest unexplained. Across this sample there are some 4,700 clones, with 82% seen only once. The ten largest clones take up approximately 30% of the sample. The sample was bone marrow, taken before or after starting hypomethylating agent treatment for myelodysplastic syndrome (not recorded which). Source of these receptors: a human donor with myelodysplastic syndrome.

The V and J genes are TRBV5-6 and TRBJ1-2, with TRBD1 matching over 8 bases. The CDR3 consists of 16 residues. CDR1 SGHDT and CDR2 YYEEEE come from the germline V gene. The trim removed 6 bases at V and 2 bases at J, leaving 12 bases unmatched. CDR3 protein: CASIEHGTGSNYGYTF. CDR3 nucleotides: TGTGCCAGCATCGAACACGGGACAGGATCCAACTATGGCTACACCTTC.

This clone was counted between two and nine times. This chain links TRBV28 with TRBJ2-7; D possibly corresponds to TRBD1 (6 bases). This CDR3 has 13 residues. From germline, CDR1 is MDHEN and CDR2 SYDVKM. Trimming shortened V by 8 bases and J by 5 bases, and 16 bases separated the two germline ends. The CDR3 bases are TGTGCCAGCTCGATCGGCAGGGGCCACGAGCAGTACTTC. Protein: CASSIGRGHEQYF. The variable domain in full, with the rest retrieved from reference TRBV28 and TRBJ2-7, is DVKVTQSSRYLVKRTGEKVFLECVQDMDHENMFWYRQDPGLGLRLIYFSYDVKMKEKGDIPEGYSVSREKKERFSLILESASTNQTSMYLCASSIGRGHEQYFGPGTRLTVT.

This sequence joins TRBV28 and TRBJ2-5; 14 positions agree with TRBD2. Germline V gives CDR1 MDHEN, CDR2 SYDVKM. The CDR3 sequence is 16 residues long. V lost 7 bases to trimming and J lost 4 bases; unmatched junction nucleotides: 8. As DNA, the CDR3 is TGTGCCAGCAAAGGGACTAGCGGGAGTACCGGAGAGACCCAGTACTTC. It is translated as CASKGTSGSTGETQYF. Complete variable domain (other parts from reference TRBV28 and TRBJ2-5): DVKVTQSSRYLVKRTGEKVFLECVQDMDHENMFWYRQDPGLGLRLIYFSYDVKMKEKGDIPEGYSVSREKKERFSLILESASTNQTSMYLCASKGTSGSTGETQYFGPGTRLLVL.

The chain links TRBV27 to TRBJ2-1; a weak D match, TRBD2 (7 bases). This CDR3 is built from 15 residues. Germline loops: CDR1 MNHEY, CDR2 SMNVEV (reference sequence). Trimming cost V 7 bases and J 2 bases, with 15 bases left between them. As DNA, the CDR3 is TGTGCCAGCATCACCAGGGGAGGGGCCTACAATGAGCAGTTCTTC. Its translation: CASITRGGAYNEQFF.

This chain connects TRBV5-8 to TRBJ2-3, with D hard to call. The CDR3 length is 14 residues. The germline V gene has CDR1 SGHTS and CDR2 YDEGEE. V lost 0 bases to trimming and J lost 6 bases, with 11 bases between them. The CDR3 nucleotides are TGTGCCAGCAGCTTGGAGGGTAGCCACGATACGCAGTATTTT. It codes for CASSLEGSHDTQYF.

This clone was found a few times. This chain connects TRBV6-5 to TRBJ1-2, with 8 bases lining up with TRBD1. With 7 bases clipped from V and 5 bases from J, the junction kept 9 bases outside the gene matches. Germline V gene sequence: CDR1 MNHEY, CDR2 SVGAGI. The CDR3 loop spans 14 amino acids. The CDR3 coding sequence is TGTGCCAGCATCGCCGGCAGGGGGCAGTATGGCTACACCTTC. This codes for CASIAGRGQYGYTF.

The genes are TRBV6-5 and TRBJ1-6; D ambiguous. The V gene lost 0 bases and the J gene lost 4 bases, with 4 bases spanning the gap. In germline, CDR1 is MNHEY, CDR2 SVGAGI. The CDR3 sequence is 14 residues long. CDR3 in amino acids: CASSYSAYNSPLHF. The DNA for the CDR3 is TGTGCCAGCAGTTACTCGGCTTATAATTCACCCCTCCACTTT.

The rearrangement uses TRBV20-1 and TRBJ2-1; D remains ambiguous. V was cut by 7 bases and J by 10 bases, with 11 bases left in between. This CDR3 contains 10 residues. Germline V gene data show CDR1 as DFQATT and CDR2 as SNEGSKA (reference sequence). CDR3 in amino acids: CSVLLHEQFF. CDR3 coding DNA: TGCAGTGTATTGCTGCACGAGCAGTTCTTC.

The chain is built from TRBV15 and TRBJ1-1, with D possibly matching TRBD1 (5 bases). Trimming stripped 0 bases from V and 7 bases from J, with 9 bases between. Per germline, CDR1 LNHNV and CDR2 YYDKDF (reference sequence). There are 13 residues in the CDR3. CDR3 sequence (DNA): TGTGCCACCAGCAGAGATTACGGGGGTGAAGCTTTCTTT. The encoded protein is CATSRDYGGEAFF.

V gene TRBV29-1 combines with J gene TRBJ2-2; 8 nucleotides match TRBD2. Germline-derived CDR1 and CDR2 are SQVTM and ANQGSEA. The CDR3 loop spans 15 amino acids. V trimming: 6 bases; J trimming: 1 base; junction bases outside the gene matches: 7. The CDR3 DNA is TGCAGCGTGAGCGGGGGTTACGGGAACACCGGGGAGCTGTTTTTT. The encoded protein is CSVSGGYGNTGELFF.

The chain joins TRBV18 to TRBJ1-2, with D tentatively TRBD1 (6 bases). The germline gives CDR1 KGHSH, CDR2 LQKENI. Trimming removed 3 bases at V and 4 bases at J, with 27 bases between. This CDR3 has 19 amino acids. The CDR3 bases are TGTGCCAGCTCACCCCTGGGCGAGACAGGCGTTTCCCAACTCTATGGCTACACCTTC. This translates into CASSPLGETGVSQLYGYTF.

This chain uses TRBV10-3 with TRBJ2-7; 12 bases fit TRBD2. J was trimmed by 1 base and V by 10 bases; bases with no gene match: 5. The CDR3 is made up of 14 amino acids. Germline CDR1 ENHRY, CDR2 SYGVKD. The CDR3 loop reads CATKTSGSSYEQYF. In DNA, the CDR3 is TGTGCCACTAAGACTAGCGGGAGTTCCTACGAGCAGTACTTC.

This chain links TRBV7-9 with TRBJ2-7, with D possibly TRBD2 on 7 matching bases. The length of the CDR3 is 14 residues. Germline-derived CDR1 and CDR2 are SEHNR and FQNEAQ (reference sequence). Trimming cost V 2 bases and J 5 bases, with 13 bases left between them. The CDR3 DNA follows: TGTGCCAGCAGCTTATTCGGGGGGCTGGACGAGCAGTACTTC. This sequence encodes CASSLFGGLDEQYF.

The chain joins TRBV18 to TRBJ1-2; tentative D call: TRBD1 (5 bases). Germline V lookup: CDR1 KGHSH, CDR2 LQKENI. There are 14 residues in the CDR3. Between the trimmed V and J ends, which lost 2 bases and 1 base, there was a span of 8 bases. CDR3: CASSPATVNYGYTF. In DNA, the CDR3 is TGTGCCAGCTCACCAGCGACAGTTAACTATGGCTACACCTTC.

This chain uses TRBV9 with TRBJ1-5, with D perhaps TRBD1 (5 bases). Trimming took 4 bases from V and 7 from J, leaving 18 bases between them. This CDR3 is 15 amino acids long. The germline CDR1 and CDR2 sequences are SGDLS and YYNGEE. The CDR3 DNA is TGTGCCAGCAGCAGGGACGGGTCAAGAAGGCAGCCCCAGCATTTT. This gives the protein CASSRDGSRRQPQHF. Supplemented by reference TRBV9 and TRBJ1-5, the full variable domain reads DSGVTQTPKHLITATGQRVTLRCSPRSGDLSVYWYQQSLDQGLQFLIQYYNGEERAKGNILERFSAQQFPDLHSELNLSSLELGDSALYFCASSRDGSRRQPQHFGDGTRLSIL.

The chain combines TRBV7-3 with TRBJ1-2; 7 bases are a match to TRBD1. Germline assignment: CDR1 SGHTA and CDR2 FQGTGA. The CDR3 has 14 amino acids. J was trimmed by 3 bases and V by 6 bases; bases with no gene match: 7. The CDR3, as DNA: TGTGCCAGCAGGTTTCCCGGGACAGACTATGGCTACACCTTC. It yields the protein CASRFPGTDYGYTF.

The V and J genes are TRBV9 and TRBJ1-3; 7 bases fit TRBD1. The V and J ends lost 1 base and 3 bases, in that order; junction bases with no gene match: 1. The germline V gene encodes CDR1 SGDLS and CDR2 YYNGEE. The CDR3 has 14 residues. Written as DNA, the CDR3 is TGTGCCAGCAGCGTACAGGGGGGTGGAAACACCATATATTTT. Translating it yields CASSVQGGGNTIYF. Full variable domain (remainder filled in from reference TRBV9 and TRBJ1-3): DSGVTQTPKHLITATGQRVTLRCSPRSGDLSVYWYQQSLDQGLQFLIQYYNGEERAKGNILERFSAQQFPDLHSELNLSSLELGDSALYFCASSVQGGGNTIYFGEGSWLTVV.

CDR3 region: CASSSEIFSSGVDEQYF. Here the CDR3 DNA reads TGTGCCAGCAGCTCTGAGATATTCTCTTCAGGCGTCGACGAGCAGTACTTC. V usage is TRBV5-5 and J usage is TRBJ2-7; the D is unclear. CDR1 SGHKS and CDR2 YYEKEE come from the germline V gene (reference sequence). The CDR3 length is 17 residues. V lost 3 bases and J 5 bases, leaving 24 bases between the germline ends.

The chain combines TRBV5-8 with TRBJ2-3; tentative D call: TRBD2 (5 bases). The CDR3 sequence is 12 residues long. V was trimmed by 4 bases and J by 5 bases, leaving 8 bases between them. Germline V gives CDR1 SGHTS, CDR2 YDEGEE. The DNA of the CDR3 is TGTGCCAGCAGCCCAGGAGGAGATACGCAGTATTTT. Its translation is CASSPGGDTQYF.

This sequence joins TRBV25-1 and TRBJ1-3, with 7 bases that match TRBD1. Trimming at V came to 9 bases and at J to 6 bases, leaving 8 bases not matched to a gene. The germline V gene encodes CDR1 MGHDK and CDR2 SYGVNS. This CDR3 is built from 13 residues. CDR3 sequence reads: CASARTGVNTIYF. The CDR3 DNA is TGTGCCAGTGCTAGGACAGGAGTAAACACCATATATTTT. Together with reference TRBV25-1 and TRBJ1-3, the CDR3 gives the full variable domain: EADIYQTPRYLVIGTGKKITLECSQTMGHDKMYWYQQDPGMELHLIHYSYGVNSTEKGDLSSESTVSRIRTEHFPLTLESARPSHTSQYLCASARTGVNTIYFGEGSWLTVV.

This chain joins TRBV7-8 and TRBJ1-2; 8 nucleotides align to TRBD1. Per the germline V gene, CDR1 is SGHVS and CDR2 is FQNEAQ. Germline trimming cut 5 bases from V and 8 bases from J; bases unmatched to any gene: 13. The CDR3 totals 15 residues. The CDR3 region is CASSHAGTGDRGYTF. The DNA for the CDR3 is TGTGCCAGCAGCCACGCCGGGACAGGTGATAGGGGCTACACCTTC.

The chain couples TRBV9 to TRBJ2-7; no firm D call. The CDR3 runs to 15 residues. Between the trimmed V and J ends, which lost 0 bases and 2 bases, there was a span of 12 bases. Germline lookup yields CDR1 SGDLS and CDR2 YYNGEE. The CDR3, as DNA: TGTGCCAGCAGCGTAGATTTGCGGACCCCCTACGAGCAGTACTTC. Translation: CASSVDLRTPYEQYF.

V is TRBV5-4 and J is TRBJ1-1; D uncertain. V was cut by 4 bases and J by 0 bases, with 10 bases left in between. This CDR3 is 14 amino acids long. Germline V gene lookup returns CDR1 SGHNT and CDR2 YYREEE (reference sequence). The CDR3 reads CASSQLTVNTEAFF. The CDR3 DNA sequence: TGTGCCAGCAGCCAACTCACAGTGAACACTGAAGCTTTCTTT.

The chain couples TRBV7-3 to TRBJ2-1; no clear D. V was shortened by 1 base and J by 5 bases, with 6 bases between the two germline ends. CDR3 size: 13 residues. Germline CDR1 is SGHTA and CDR2 is FQGTGA. CDR3 loop: CASSLSINNEQFF. CDR3 DNA sequence: TGTGCCAGCAGCTTAAGTATCAACAATGAGCAGTTCTTC.

The chain is built from TRBV7-3 and TRBJ2-5; D gene unclear. The germline V and J ends were trimmed by 0 bases and 5 bases, with 16 bases remaining between them. The CDR3 loop spans 16 amino acids. Germline CDR1 SGHTA, CDR2 FQGTGA. CDR3 bases: TGTGCCAGCAGCTTAACAGGCAGGCGCGGTCGGGAGACCCAGTACTTC. Translating it yields CASSLTGRRGRETQYF.